This record concerns one T cell receptor (beta chain) sequence. This record belongs to a study of T-cell reconstitution after alpha-beta-depleted transplantation in children. Preparation of the TCRbeta library involved a method that used unique molecular identifiers. A single record per CDR3 protein comes from TCRdb applying MiXCR to the PCR reads. The table includes 750,000 to 950,000 distinct CDR3 sequences, about 15% detected once. The CDR3 runs to 13 residues. Trimming removed 1 base at V and 8 bases at J, with 6 bases between. This sample comprised PBMCs, mostly from graft donor cells, obtained 360 days after TCRalphabeta/CD19-depleted stem cell transplant. The TCR originated in a male patient aged 10 to 17 who had a stem cell transplant for acute lymphoblastic leukemia, so the T cells may come from the graft donor. The chain is built from TRBV12-3 or TRBV12-4 and TRBJ1-6; a weak D match, TRBD1 (5 bases). The CDR3 DNA reads as TGTGCCAGCAGTTTAGTACAGGATTCACCCCTCCACTTT. Translated, it gives CASSLVQDSPLHF.